The rows below give T cell receptor beta chains drawn from one sample of a study of response to subunit inactivated influenza vaccine. TCRdb fed the RT-PCR reads into MiXCR, producing one record per CDR3 protein. This sample has approximately 730,000 distinct CDR3 sequences; about 14% occur once, and the top ten carry 6.5% to 8.5%. The sequenced sample was PBMCs from blood, obtained about 14 days before vaccination. The receptors stem from a man aged 50-60 years who received an inactivated influenza vaccine. CDR3s include the opening cysteine and the closing phenylalanine or tryptophan. D genes are given only for firm matches. A row's size may be missing; if present it is once, few, many or a size class.

>.|TRBJ2-3|TRBV5-1|.
TGCGCCAGCAGCAAGGACACAACTAGCACAGATACGCAGTATTTT
CASSKDTTSTDTQYF
>many|TRBJ1-1|TRBV10-3|.
TGTGCCATCAGTGCGGGGGCGAACACTGAAGCTTTCTTT
CAISAGANTEAFF
>.|TRBJ2-7|TRBV9|.
TGTGCCAGCAGCGGGACTGAAGGGTCAAATTTCTACGAGCAGTACTTC
CASSGTEGSNFYEQYF
>few|TRBJ2-7|TRBV20-1|.
TGCAGTGCTCAGGGGATTTACTCCTACGAGCAGTACTTC
CSAQGIYSYEQYF
>.|TRBJ2-7|TRBV6-5|TRBD1
TGTGCCAGCAGTTACTCATCCGGGACAGGTACCTACGAGCAGTACTTC
CASSYSSGTGTYEQYF
>.|TRBJ2-2|TRBV7-9|.
TGTGCCAGCAGCCCCCGGACTGGATTAAACACCGGGGAGCTGTTTTTT
CASSPRTGLNTGELFF
>.|TRBJ2-2|TRBV9|TRBD2
TGTGCCAGCAGTTCCACCCGGACTAGTCCCGGGGAGCTGTTTTTT
CASSSTRTSPGELFF
>.|TRBJ2-7|TRBV11-2|.
TGTGCCAGCACCATCCACCCGGTATCCTACGAGCAGTACTTC
CASTIHPVSYEQYF
>.|TRBJ2-5|TRBV6-1|.
TGTGCCAGCAGTGAGGTATCGGAACAACGAGGGAAGACCCAGTACTTC
CASSEVSEQRGKTQYF
>.|TRBJ2-2|TRBV3-1|.
TGTGCCAGCAGCTTACAGTTCACCGGGGAGCTGTTTTTT
CASSLQFTGELFF
>few|TRBJ2-1|TRBV5-6|TRBD2
TGTGCCAGCAGCTTGGGGTGGGGGAGGGACCTTGGCAATGAGCAGTTCTTC
CASSLGWGRDLGNEQFF
>few|TRBJ2-7|TRBV9|.
TGTGCCAGCAGCGTAGCAGAGGGAGAAGACTACGAGCAGTACTTC
CASSVAEGEDYEQYF
>.|TRBJ2-7|TRBV3-1|.
TGTGCCAGCAGCCACTACGGGTATGAGGGAGAGCAGTACTTC
CASSHYGYEGEQYF
>.|TRBJ2-3|TRBV20-1|TRBD2
TGCAGTGTTGAGCGGGGTGGGTCGGGCACAGATACGCAGTATTTT
CSVERGGSGTDTQYF
>.|TRBJ2-2|TRBV20-1|TRBD2
TGCAGTGCTACGACTAGCGGGAGTTCCGGGGAGCTGTTTTTT
CSATTSGSSGELFF
>few|TRBJ1-5|TRBV6-2/TRBV6-3|TRBD1
TGTGCCAGCAGTATCCGACAGGGGGGGCCCCAGCATTTT
CASSIRQGGPQHF
>.|TRBJ1-1|TRBV9|.
TGTGCCAGCAGCGTAGGAAGGGAGACCTCTGAAGCTTTCTTT
CASSVGRETSEAFF
>.|TRBJ2-2|TRBV7-2|.
TGTGCCAGCAGCTTCCCCTCGGCAGCGAACACCGGGGAGCTGTTTTTT
CASSFPSAANTGELFF
>.|TRBJ2-5|TRBV12-3/TRBV12-4|TRBD2
TGTGCCAGCAGTTTACGACTAGCGGGACAAGAGACCCAGTACTTC
CASSLRLAGQETQYF
>.|TRBJ2-7|TRBV11-2|TRBD2
TGTGCCAGCAGCACACTGACTAGCGGGTATTACGAGCAGTACTTC
CASSTLTSGYYEQYF
>many|TRBJ1-2|TRBV11-1|TRBD1
TGTGCCAGCAGCCCCTCCACCCTCGGGACAGGGTTTAACTATGGCTACACCTTC
CASSPSTLGTGFNYGYTF
>many|TRBJ1-2|TRBV4-2|TRBD1
TGTGCCAGCAGCCAAGGCCGGGACAGGGGCGTTGGCTACACCTTC
CASSQGRDRGVGYTF
>.|TRBJ2-2|TRBV5-1|.
TGCGCCAGCAGCTTTGGTACGGGGCACGTCTCCAACACCGGGGAGCTGTTTTTT
CASSFGTGHVSNTGELFF
>few|TRBJ2-7|TRBV4-2|TRBD2
TGTGCCAGCAGCCAACTAGCTGGGACTAGCGATGTTTACGAGCAGTACTTC
CASSQLAGTSDVYEQYF
>few|TRBJ2-2|TRBV4-3|TRBD2
TGCGCCAGCAGCCATGCCCCGGGGGGGCAAACCGGGGAGCTGTTTTTT
CASSHAPGGQTGELFF
>.|TRBJ2-7|TRBV6-2/TRBV6-3|.
TGTGCCAGCCGGTCCGGGGCCTACGAGCAGTACTTC
CASRSGAYEQYF
>.|TRBJ2-7|TRBV5-1|.
TGCGCCAGCAGCCAGCGGACCGTAAACGACGAGCAGTACTTC
CASSQRTVNDEQYF
>.|TRBJ2-7|TRBV20-1|.
TGCAGTGCTAGCAGACAGCCAGACTACGAGCAGTACTTC
CSASRQPDYEQYF
>.|TRBJ2-2|TRBV6-1|.
TGTGCCAGCTGCACAGGTTGGGACACCGGGGAGCTGTTTTTT
CASCTGWDTGELFF
>.|TRBJ1-4|TRBV5-5|.
TGTGCCAGCAGTCTCAAAGCAACTAATGAAAAACTGTTTTTT
CASSLKATNEKLFF
>many|TRBJ2-5|TRBV7-2|.
TGTGCCAGCAGCTTAGCAGCGGGCCGGGAGACCCAGTACTTC
CASSLAAGRETQYF
>many|TRBJ2-1|TRBV13|.
TGTGCCAGCAGTTTCATTACAGGGCGAAGGGTTAATGAGCAGTTCTTC
CASSFITGRRVNEQFF
>.|TRBJ1-6|TRBV20-1|.
TGCAGTGCTAGAGATATCGGGAGAGGTTCACCCCTCCACTTT
CSARDIGRGSPLHF
>few|TRBJ2-1|TRBV27|.
TGTGCCAGCAGTTTAGGCACCAGGGGTTACAATGAGCAGTTCTTC
CASSLGTRGYNEQFF
>few|TRBJ2-7|TRBV20-1|.
TGCAGTGCCAGAGGAAAAGGGGGGTACGAGCAGTACTTC
CSARGKGGYEQYF
>few|TRBJ2-5|TRBV20-1|TRBD1
TGCAGTGCTTCCCGGACAGGGGCGGAGACCCAGTACTTC
CSASRTGAETQYF
>few|TRBJ2-3|TRBV15|TRBD1
TGTGCCACCAGTTGGGACAGGGGATTGACAGATACGCAGTATTTT
CATSWDRGLTDTQYF
>few|TRBJ1-2|TRBV12-3/TRBV12-4|.
TGTGCCAGCAGCTTCAGGGACGGAGGTGGAGGCTACACCTTC
CASSFRDGGGGYTF
>few|TRBJ2-3|TRBV7-9|TRBD2
TGTGCCAGCAGCTTGCTAGCGGGAGGGTTAGCAGATACGCAGTATTTT
CASSLLAGGLADTQYF
>few|TRBJ2-2|TRBV30|TRBD2
TGTGCCTGGAGTTACGGGGGGGCCGGCTCCGGGGAGCTGTTTTTT
CAWSYGGAGSGELFF
>few|TRBJ1-5|TRBV24-1|.
TGTGCCACCAACGATTTCGGCCAGCCCCAGCATTTT
CATNDFGQPQHF
>.|TRBJ2-1|TRBV20-1|.
TGCAGTGCTAGTGTGGGGAGACTAGGGGGGAATGAGCAGTTCTTC
CSASVGRLGGNEQFF